This passage covers 3 T cell receptor beta chains from one sample sequenced in a study of T cell responses to AZD1222 COVID-19 vaccine. Data came from immunoSEQ multiplex PCR; TCRdb stores just in-frame clones and leaves some out. The table lists more than 100,000 clones, 85% to 95% of them singletons, with more than 4.5% in the top ten. Sample: peripheral blood, taken on day 0 of AZD1222 vaccination. Receptors were obtained from an adult in good health.

The chain's CDR3 is CASVPGTGAYNEQFF. In DNA, the CDR3 is TGTGCCAGCGTTCCCGGGACAGGAGCTTACAATGAGCAGTTCTTC. The genes are TRBV9 and TRBJ2-1, with TRBD1 matching 8 bases. Germline loops: CDR1 SGDLS, CDR2 YYNGEE. V lost 7 bases and J lost 4; bases outside the gene matches: 10. This CDR3 has 15 residues.

The V call is TRBV6-5, the J call TRBJ1-2; D call uncertain. Trimming took off 0 bases at V and 4 bases at J, with 9 bases between the two ends. This CDR3 spans 14 amino acids. Germline lookup yields CDR1 MNHEY and CDR2 SVGAGI. CDR3 DNA: TGTGCCAGCAGTTACTCGAACAGCGGCTATGGCTACACCTTC. Its protein product is CASSYSNSGYGYTF.

This chain joins TRBV7-3 and TRBJ2-7, with D perhaps TRBD1 (5 bases). The germline gives CDR1 SGHTA, CDR2 FQGTGA. V was trimmed by 2 bases and J by 5 bases, leaving 13 bases between them. The CDR3 extends over 14 amino acids. CDR3 nucleotide sequence: TGTGCCAGCAGCTTACAGGGTTTTAAGGACGAGCAGTACTTC. Its protein is CASSLQGFKDEQYF.